The entry below describes one TCR beta chain. Its target is not known. This sample is part of a study of beta chain features in type 1 diabetes. Naive, central memory, regulatory and stem cell-like memory cells within the CD4+ compartment were sorted using CD45RO/CCR7/CD25/CD127/CD95/CD27. The investigators reverse transcribed all of the isolated RNA, so they sequenced expressed TCRB transcripts. Clones were read by immunoSEQ multiplex PCR, and TCRdb kept only the in-frame ones, dropping some. This sample has around 150,000 clones, with more than 60% found just once. Findings and caveats of the study: Moderate but significant shortening of TCRB CDR3s was recorded in all four CD4+ subsets from Type 1 diabetes patients.

The CDR3 runs to 11 residues. Germline-derived CDR1 and CDR2 are MNHNY and SVGAGI (reference sequence). The ends were cut back, 7 bases at V and 3 bases at J, with 7 bases in the middle. The gene calls are TRBV6-6 and TRBJ2-7, with D perhaps TRBD1 or TRBD2 (5 bases each). The receptor was isolated from a man aged 25-40 years with type 1 diabetes. The sequencing input was naive CD4+ T cells from blood. CDR3 protein: CASTGSYEQYF. The CDR3 nucleotides are TGTGCCAGCACAGGGAGCTACGAGCAGTACTTC.